This T cell receptor beta chain was retrieved from a study of early T cells in non-severe SARS-CoV-2 infection. Study conclusions and caveats: VDJdb matching skewed toward anti-spike CD8 responses, missing private and CD4 specificities.

This clonotype was seen repeatedly, ten times or more. Its cognate antigen is unknown. Unique molecular identifiers were attached to individual cDNA molecules. TCRdb analysed the 5' RACE reads with MiXCR anew, one entry per CDR3 protein. Among just over 70,000 distinct CDR3 sequences listed, under 15% were seen once. The germline gives CDR1 SEHNR, CDR2 FQNEAQ (reference sequence). The CDR3 has 15 residues. V shed 5 bases, J shed 7 bases, and the junction held 10 bases outside the gene matches. The V gene is TRBV7-9, the J gene TRBJ2-2, with 7 nucleotides matching TRBD1. This clonotype originated in an adult who was a healthcare worker with PCR-confirmed SARS-CoV-2 infection or an uninfected control (not recorded which). Material: whole blood. The CDR3 nucleotides read TGTGCCAGCAGCGGGACAGACAAACTGAACGGGGAGCTGTTTTTT. The encoded protein is CASSGTDKLNGELFF.